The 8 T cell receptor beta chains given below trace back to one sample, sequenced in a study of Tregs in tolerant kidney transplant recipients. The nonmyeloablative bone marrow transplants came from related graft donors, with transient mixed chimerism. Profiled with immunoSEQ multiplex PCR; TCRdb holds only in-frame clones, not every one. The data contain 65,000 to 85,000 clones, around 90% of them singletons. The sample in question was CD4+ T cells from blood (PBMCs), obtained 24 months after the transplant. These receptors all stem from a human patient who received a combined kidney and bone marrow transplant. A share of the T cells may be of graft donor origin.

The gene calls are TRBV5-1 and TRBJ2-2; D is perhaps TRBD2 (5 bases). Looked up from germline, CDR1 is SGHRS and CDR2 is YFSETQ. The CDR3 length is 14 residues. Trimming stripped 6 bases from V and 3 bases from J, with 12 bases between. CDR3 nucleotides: TGCGCCAGCAACCACGGACTGTACACCGGGGAGCTGTTTTTT. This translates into CASNHGLYTGELFF.

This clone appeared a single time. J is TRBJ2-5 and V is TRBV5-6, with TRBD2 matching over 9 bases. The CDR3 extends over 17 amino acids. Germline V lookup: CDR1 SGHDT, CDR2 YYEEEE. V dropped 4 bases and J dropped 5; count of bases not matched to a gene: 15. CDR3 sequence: CASSMARGGLMRETQYF. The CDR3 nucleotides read TGTGCCAGCAGCATGGCGCGGGGGGGGCTCATGAGGGAGACCCAGTACTTC.

CDR3 protein: CASSQAQTSGGDEQYF. CDR3 sequence (DNA): TGCGCCAGCAGCCAAGCCCAGACTAGCGGGGGGGACGAGCAGTACTTC. The chain has TRBV4-1 and TRBJ2-7; 14 bases map to TRBD2. The CDR3 is made up of 16 amino acids. V shed 1 base, J shed 5 bases, and the junction held 4 bases outside the gene matches. The V gene's germline CDR1 is MGHRA and CDR2 YSYEKL.

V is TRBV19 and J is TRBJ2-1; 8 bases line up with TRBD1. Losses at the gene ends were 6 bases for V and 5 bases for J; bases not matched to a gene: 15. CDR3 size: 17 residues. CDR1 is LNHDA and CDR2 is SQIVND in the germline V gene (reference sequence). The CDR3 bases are TGTGCCAGTAGAAGATTGAGGACAGGGACCCCCCACAATGAGCAGTTCTTC. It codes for CASRRLRTGTPHNEQFF.

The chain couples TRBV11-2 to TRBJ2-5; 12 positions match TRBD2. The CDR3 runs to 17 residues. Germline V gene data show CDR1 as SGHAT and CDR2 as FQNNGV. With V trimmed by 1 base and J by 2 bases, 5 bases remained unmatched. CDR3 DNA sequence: TGTGCCAGCAGCTTAGGGCTAGCGGGGGGGCGACAAGAGACCCAGTACTTC. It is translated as CASSLGLAGGRQETQYF.

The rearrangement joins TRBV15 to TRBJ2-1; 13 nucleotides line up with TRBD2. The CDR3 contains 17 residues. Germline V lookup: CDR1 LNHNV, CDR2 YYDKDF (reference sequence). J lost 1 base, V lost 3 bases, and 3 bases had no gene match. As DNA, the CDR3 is TGTGCCACCAGCAGGGGGGGACTAGCGGGGTCCTACAATGAGCAGTTCTTC. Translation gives CATSRGGLAGSYNEQFF.

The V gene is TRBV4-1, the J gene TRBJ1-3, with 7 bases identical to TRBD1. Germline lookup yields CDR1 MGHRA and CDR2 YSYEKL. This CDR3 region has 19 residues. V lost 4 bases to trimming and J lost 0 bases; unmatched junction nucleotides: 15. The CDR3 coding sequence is TGCGCCAGCAGCCTTACTCTTCCCGGACAGGAGAGCTCTGGAAACACCATATATTTT. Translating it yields CASSLTLPGQESSGNTIYF.

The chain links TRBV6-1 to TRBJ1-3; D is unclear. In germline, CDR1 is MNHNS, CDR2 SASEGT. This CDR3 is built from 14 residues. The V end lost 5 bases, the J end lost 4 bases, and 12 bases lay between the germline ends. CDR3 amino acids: CASSHGLAGNTIYF. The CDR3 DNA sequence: TGTGCCAGCAGTCACGGCTTAGCGGGAAACACCATATATTTT.